The rows below give T cell receptor beta chains drawn from one sample of a study of blood T cells in healthy people across ages. TCRdb itself ran the 5' RACE reads through MiXCR, one entry per CDR3 protein. The table shows around 600,000 distinct CDR3 sequences, with around half occurring only once. Sample: blood. These receptors were collected from a man at least 80 years old in good health. The CDR3 runs from the conserved cysteine through the conserved F or W. The D gene is left open where the match is weak. Clone size is not always given. Where it is, it says once, few, many or a class for expanded clones.

TRBJ2-3,few,-,TRBV3-1,CASKGADTQYF,TGTGCCAGCAAAGGGGCAGATACGCAGTATTTT
TRBJ2-7,-,-,TRBV29-1,CSVGGLPNEQYF,TGCAGCGTTGGGGGACTTCCGAACGAGCAGTACTTC
TRBJ2-1,-,-,TRBV7-2,CASSPRGHAQFF,TGTGCCAGCAGCCCCAGGGGCCATGCGCAGTTCTTC
TRBJ1-4,-,-,TRBV6-5,CASSVRWGSNEKLFF,TGTGCCAGCAGTGTCCGTTGGGGGAGTAATGAAAAACTGTTTTTT
TRBJ2-1,many,TRBD2,TRBV6-5,CASSPGTRGSYNEQFF,TGTGCCAGCAGTCCCGGGACTAGAGGGTCCTACAATGAGCAGTTCTTC
TRBJ2-5,few,-,TRBV20-1,CSGIGGGHETQYF,TGCAGTGGAATAGGGGGAGGACATGAGACCCAGTACTTC
TRBJ2-7,-,-,TRBV18,CASSTGLSYEQYF,TGTGCCAGCTCAACTGGACTCTCCTACGAGCAGTACTTC
TRBJ2-1,-,TRBD1,TRBV7-3,CASSPQGSPYNEQFF,TGTGCCAGCAGCCCACAGGGGAGCCCCTACAATGAGCAGTTCTTC
TRBJ2-7,-,-,TRBV5-1,CASRVFGTATYEQYF,TGCGCCAGCAGGGTATTCGGGACGGCTACCTACGAGCAGTACTTC
TRBJ1-1,-,-,TRBV20-1,CSAVRGRDTEAFF,TGCAGTGCCGTCAGGGGAAGGGACACTGAAGCTTTCTTT
TRBJ2-7,-,-,TRBV7-2,CASSLVSGRVGYEQYF,TGTGCCAGCAGCTTAGTGTCGGGCAGGGTGGGCTACGAGCAGTACTTC
TRBJ2-1,-,-,TRBV11-3,CASSVDRAGNEQFF,TGTGCCAGCAGCGTAGATCGGGCGGGGAATGAGCAGTTCTTC
TRBJ2-5,-,TRBD2,TRBV5-1,CASSWGPGLADETQYF,TGCGCCAGCAGCTGGGGACCGGGACTAGCGGATGAGACCCAGTACTTC
TRBJ2-1,few,-,TRBV7-2,CASSLAASNEQFF,TGTGCCAGCAGCTTAGCCGCAAGCAATGAGCAGTTCTTC
TRBJ2-3,-,TRBD2,TRBV4-3,CASSPTSGSSTDTQYF,TGCGCCAGCAGCCCAACTAGCGGATCAAGCACAGATACGCAGTATTTT
TRBJ2-7,-,-,TRBV7-2,CASSPGGRSSYEQYF,TGTGCCAGCAGCCCAGGGGGGAGGAGCTCCTACGAGCAGTACTTC
TRBJ2-5,many,-,TRBV6-6,CASSYPRAVQETQYF,TGTGCCAGCAGTTACCCTCGGGCAGTTCAAGAGACCCAGTACTTC
TRBJ1-2,few,-,TRBV30,CAWIPSGGDHYGYTF,TGTGCCTGGATCCCCTCCGGGGGGGATCACTATGGCTACACCTTC